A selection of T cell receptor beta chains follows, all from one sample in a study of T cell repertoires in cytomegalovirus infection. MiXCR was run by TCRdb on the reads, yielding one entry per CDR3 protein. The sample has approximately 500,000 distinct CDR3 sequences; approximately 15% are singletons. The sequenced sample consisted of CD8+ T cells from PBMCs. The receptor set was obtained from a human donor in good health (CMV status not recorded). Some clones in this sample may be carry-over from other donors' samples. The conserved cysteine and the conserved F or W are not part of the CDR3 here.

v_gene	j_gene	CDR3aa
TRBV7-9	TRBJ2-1	ASSSLAQLRNEQF
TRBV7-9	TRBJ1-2	ASSLAGGSNYGYT
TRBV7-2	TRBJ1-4	ASSLWGGMHNEKLF
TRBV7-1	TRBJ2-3	ASSHRVGRADLLAQY
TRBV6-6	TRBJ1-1	ASMENRNTEAF
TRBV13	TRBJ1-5	ASSLGGDRVGQPQH
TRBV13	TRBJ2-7	ASSPRGQGDEQY
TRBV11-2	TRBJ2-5	ASSLGYIKETQY
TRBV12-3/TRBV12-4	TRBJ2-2	ASRISPTWRESTGELF
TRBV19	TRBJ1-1	ASSTLGQTNTEAF
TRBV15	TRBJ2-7	ATSRARGTLDEQY
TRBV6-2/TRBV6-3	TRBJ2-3	ASSNRAIRSADTQY
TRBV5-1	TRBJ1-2	ASSLFDRGRGGYT
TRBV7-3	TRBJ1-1	ASSSDSSNTEAF
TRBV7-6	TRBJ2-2	ASLPSADTGELF
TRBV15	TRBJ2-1	ATSRGDTSRNEQF
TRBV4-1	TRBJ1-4	ASSPGQGALNEKLF
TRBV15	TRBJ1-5	ATSRASGQPQH
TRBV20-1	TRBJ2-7	SARPWGYEQY
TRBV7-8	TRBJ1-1	ASSLAATRDTEAF
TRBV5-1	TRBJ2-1	ASSLRWPSHEQF
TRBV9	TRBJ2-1	ASSEHSVSYNEQF
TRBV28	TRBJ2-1	ASTTPGLAGLSYNEQF
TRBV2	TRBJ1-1	ASSVWAFMNTEAF
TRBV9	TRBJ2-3	ASSAGRGSGWSTDTQY
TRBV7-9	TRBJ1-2	ASSLRPAGGTDGYT
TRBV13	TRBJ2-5	ASSSDLNQETQY
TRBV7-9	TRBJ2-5	ASRAGDRSLQETQY
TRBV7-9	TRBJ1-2	ASSPQGIYGYT
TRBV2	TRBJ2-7	ASRGEIYEQY
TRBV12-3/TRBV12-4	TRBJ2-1	ASGSGASYNEQF
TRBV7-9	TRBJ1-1	AAGGGFDTEAF
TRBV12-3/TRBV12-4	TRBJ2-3	ASSPGLDPDTQY
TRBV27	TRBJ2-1	ASSLLRPGPPNEQF
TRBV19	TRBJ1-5	ASMVTGNQPQH
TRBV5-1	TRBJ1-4	ASSFRGSNEKLF
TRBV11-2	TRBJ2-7	ASSPIIHSYEQY
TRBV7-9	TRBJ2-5	ASSLPASGGFQETQY
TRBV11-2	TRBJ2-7	ASSAEQGVDYEQY
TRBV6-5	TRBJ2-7	ASSYSLTGGYEQY
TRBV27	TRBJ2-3	ASSFGTDGDTQY
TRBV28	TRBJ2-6	ASRSRQGAGSGANVLT
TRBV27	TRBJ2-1	ASSLLTGEQF
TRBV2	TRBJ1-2	ASSDSTASNYGYT
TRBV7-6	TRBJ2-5	ASSLGAGAETQY
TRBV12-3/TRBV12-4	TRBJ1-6	ASSFWDRGYSPLH
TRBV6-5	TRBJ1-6	ASSYSGGSSYNSPLH
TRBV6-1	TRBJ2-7	ASSEYGDEQY
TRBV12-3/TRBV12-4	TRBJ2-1	ASSLIGGLISYNEQF
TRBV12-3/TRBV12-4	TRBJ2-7	ASSNRLYEQY
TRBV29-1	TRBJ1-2	SVEDLTRATANYGYT
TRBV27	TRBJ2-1	ASSLGLAGSNEQF
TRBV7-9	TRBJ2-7	ASTPGGSYEQY
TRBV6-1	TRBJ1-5	ASRGQGVLQPQH